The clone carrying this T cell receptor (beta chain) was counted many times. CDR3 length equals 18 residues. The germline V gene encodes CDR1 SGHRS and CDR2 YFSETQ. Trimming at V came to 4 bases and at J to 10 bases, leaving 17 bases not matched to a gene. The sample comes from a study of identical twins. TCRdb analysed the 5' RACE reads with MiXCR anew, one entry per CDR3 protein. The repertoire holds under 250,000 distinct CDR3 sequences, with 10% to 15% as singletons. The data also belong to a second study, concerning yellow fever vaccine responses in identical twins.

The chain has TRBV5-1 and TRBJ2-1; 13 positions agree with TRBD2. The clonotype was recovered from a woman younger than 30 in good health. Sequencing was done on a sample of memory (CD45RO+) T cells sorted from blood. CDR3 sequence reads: CASSRTSGGAVSLGEQFF. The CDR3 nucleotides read TGCGCCAGCAGCAGAACTAGCGGGGGGGCCGTTAGTCTCGGCGAGCAGTTCTTC.